A single sample gave rise to the 21 T cell receptor beta chains below, sequenced in a study of blood T cell repertoires in COVID-19. The method was immunoSEQ multiplex PCR; TCRdb's version includes in-frame clones alone and lacks a portion of them. The table shows tens of thousands of clones, with over 90% occurring only once. The specimen sequenced was peripheral blood. These receptors all stem from a human donor in a cohort sampled during active COVID-19.

V is TRBV9 and J is TRBJ2-7; TRBD2 aligns across 7 bases. CDR1 is SGDLS, CDR2 YYNGEE, per germline. This CDR3 has 15 residues. Germline trimming cut 0 bases from V and 1 base from J; bases unmatched to any gene: 4. The CDR3 DNA sequence: TGTGCCAGCAGCGTAGTGCCTAGCGGTTCCTACGAGCAGTACTTC. This codes for CASSVVPSGSYEQYF.

The rearrangement uses TRBV21-1 and TRBJ1-1; the D call in the table, TRBD1, was not verified against the DNA. TRBV21-1 corresponds to a pseudogene. This CDR3 contains 11 residues. CDR3 residues: CASSQKREAFF. CDR3 coding DNA: TGTGCCAGCAGCCAGAAACGAGAAGCTTTCTTT.

The chain couples TRBV19 to TRBJ2-1; tentatively, D is TRBD2 (5 bases). The length of the CDR3 is 15 residues. V shed 3 bases and J shed 5 bases, with 14 bases lying between them. Germline loops: CDR1 LNHDA, CDR2 SQIVND (reference sequence). The CDR3 DNA is TGTGCCAGTAGTATCGCGAGCGGATCAAACAATGAGCAGTTCTTC. The encoded protein is CASSIASGSNNEQFF. The full variable domain, completed using reference TRBV19 and TRBJ2-1, is DGGITQSPKYLFRKEGQNVTLSCEQNLNHDAMYWYRQDPGQGLRLIYYSQIVNDFQKGDIAEGYSVSREKKESFPLTVTSAQKNPTAFYLCASSIASGSNNEQFFGPGTRLTVL.

V is TRBV4-1 and J is TRBJ2-1, with D tentatively TRBD2 (6 bases). CDR3 length: 14 amino acids. CDR1 is MGHRA, CDR2 YSYEKL, per germline. The V and J ends lost 2 bases and 6 bases respectively, with 11 bases between them. This CDR3 reads CASSQYGGSNEQFF. In DNA form, the CDR3 reads TGCGCCAGCAGCCAATACGGGGGATCCAATGAGCAGTTCTTC.

The rearrangement uses TRBV18 and TRBJ1-2, with a possible D match to TRBD1 (5 bases). V was shortened by 2 bases and J by 2 bases, with 9 bases between the two germline ends. The CDR3 extends over 14 amino acids. CDR1 KGHSH and CDR2 LQKENI come from the germline V gene. The CDR3 region has the DNA TGTGCCAGCTCACCAGCGGGGCAGAACTATGGCTACACCTTC. Residues: CASSPAGQNYGYTF.

The chain links TRBV7-9 to TRBJ1-5; TRBD1 matches at 7 bases. Germline CDR1 reads SEHNR; CDR2 reads FQNEAQ (reference sequence). With V trimmed by 5 bases and J by 6 bases, 10 bases remained unmatched. The CDR3 totals 15 residues. Here the CDR3 reads CASSPIDRAGQPQHF. For the CDR3, the DNA is TGTGCCAGCAGCCCAATAGACAGGGCAGGTCAGCCCCAGCATTTT.

The chain recombines TRBV5-1 with TRBJ2-3; 8 nucleotides line up with TRBD2. The CDR3 extends over 16 amino acids. Per the germline V gene, CDR1 is SGHRS and CDR2 is YFSETQ. J was trimmed by 2 bases and V by 0 bases; bases with no gene match: 5. DNA of the CDR3: TGCGCCAGCAGCTTGGAGACTAGCGCAAACACAGATACGCAGTATTTT. Protein: CASSLETSANTDTQYF.

The chain couples TRBV4-1 to TRBJ2-2; TRBD2 aligns across 9 bases. The CDR3 is made up of 19 amino acids. Germline V lookup: CDR1 MGHRA, CDR2 YSYEKL. Losses at the gene ends were 0 bases for V and 0 bases for J; bases not matched to a gene: 8. CDR3 in amino acids: CASSQDGVAGAPNTGELFF. CDR3 bases: TGCGCCAGCAGCCAAGATGGGGTAGCGGGGGCTCCGAACACCGGGGAGCTGTTTTTT.

Only one count was recorded for this clone. This chain uses TRBV7-8 with TRBJ2-3, with 11 bases aligning to TRBD1. CDR3 length equals 21 residues. The V gene end was trimmed by 4 bases and the J gene end by 4 bases; junction bases not matched to a gene: 22. The germline V gene encodes CDR1 SGHVS and CDR2 FQNEAQ. The DNA for the CDR3 is TGTGCCAGCAGCTCGGGGACAGGGGGAAGGCACAGCGCCCAGGAGGCAGATACGCAGTATTTT. It translates to CASSSGTGGRHSAQEADTQYF. Together with reference TRBV7-8 and TRBJ2-3, the CDR3 gives the full variable domain: GAGVSQSPRYKVAKRGQDVALRCDPISGHVSLFWYQQALGQGPEFLTYFQNEAQLDKSGLPSDRFFAERPEGSVSTLKIQRTQQEDSAVYLCASSSGTGGRHSAQEADTQYFGPGTRLTVL.

Details on this clone: Its ends do not fully match the called genes, so a read error is possible. The rearrangement joins TRBV5-1 to TRBJ2-7; D perhaps matches TRBD1 (6 bases). Germline CDR1 and CDR2: SGHRS and YFSETQ. This CDR3 comprises 13 residues. The CDR3 here is CASSLGGGGQPYF. The CDR3 nucleotides read TGCGCCAGCAGCTTGGGTGGGGGCGGACAGCCCTATTTC. Full variable domain (missing parts from reference TRBV5-1 and TRBJ2-7): KAGVTQTPRYLIKTRGQQVTLSCSPISGHRSVSWYQQTPGQGLQFLFEYFSETQRNKGNFPGRFSGRQFSNSRSEMNVSTLELGDSALYLCASSLGGGGQPYFGPGTRLTVT.

The CDR3 DNA follows: TGTGCCAGCAGTCCCCAAGCGGGCCGTGGCTACAATGAGCAGTTCTTC. Translated, it gives CASSPQAGRGYNEQFF. This chain joins TRBV6-6 and TRBJ2-1; possibly TRBD2 for D (6 bases). This CDR3 is built from 16 residues. CDR1 and CDR2 from the germline V gene are MNHNY and SVGAGI (reference sequence). V dropped 5 bases and J dropped 3 bases, with 17 bases sitting between them.

The V call is TRBV5-4, the J call TRBJ2-7; 11 nucleotides line up with TRBD2. J gave up 5 bases and V 5 bases, and 6 bases lay outside the gene matches. The CDR3 is 14 amino acids. Germline V gives CDR1 SGHNT, CDR2 YYREEE (reference sequence). In DNA, the CDR3 is TGTGCCAGCAGTCTTAGCGGGAGGGCTAACGAGCAGTACTTC. Amino acids: CASSLSGRANEQYF.

The CDR3 nucleotides read TGTGCCAGCAGCTTAAACAGGGGCGACTATGGCTACACCTTC. It specifies CASSLNRGDYGYTF. The genes are TRBV7-9 and TRBJ1-2, with TRBD1 matching 7 bases. The CDR3 totals 14 residues. V lost 2 bases and J lost 3; bases outside the gene matches: 3. Looked up from germline, CDR1 is SEHNR and CDR2 is FQNEAQ (reference sequence).

The V and J genes are TRBV5-6 and TRBJ1-1; TRBD1 matches 7 bases. Germline V CDR1 and CDR2: SGHDT, YYEEEE. V lost 4 bases and J lost 9; bases outside the gene matches: 6. CDR3 size: 12 residues. The CDR3 nucleotides are TGTGCCAGCAGCCGTGGGACAGCGCAAGCTTTCTTT. Protein product: CASSRGTAQAFF.

The chain uses TRBV5-1 and TRBJ1-1; 8 bases are a match to TRBD1. The junction had 4 bases not matched to a gene; V was cut back by 3 bases and J by 3 bases. The CDR3 length is 14 residues. Per germline, CDR1 SGHRS and CDR2 YFSETQ. DNA for the CDR3: TGCGCCAGCAGCTCGACAGGGGTGTACACTGAAGCTTTCTTT. Amino acid sequence: CASSSTGVYTEAFF.

This clone has only a few counts. This chain uses TRBV14 with TRBJ1-4, with D possibly TRBD1 on 5 matching bases. Per germline, CDR1 SGHDN and CDR2 FVKESK. CDR3 length equals 14 residues. The germline V and J ends were trimmed by 6 bases and 7 bases, with 15 bases remaining between them. The CDR3 region is CASRTGVEGEKLFF. The CDR3 nucleotides are TGTGCCAGCAGGACGGGGGTCGAGGGTGAAAAACTGTTTTTT.

This chain connects TRBV19 to TRBJ2-7; possibly TRBD1 for D (7 bases). The CDR3 has 14 residues. CDR1 is LNHDA, CDR2 SQIVND, per germline (reference sequence). The germline V and J ends were trimmed by 3 bases and 7 bases, with 16 bases remaining between them. CDR3 in DNA: TGTGCCAGTAGTATCGACAGGGAGGTTCGAGAGCAGTACTTC. It is translated as CASSIDREVREQYF.

This chain links TRBV10-3 with TRBJ2-1; 11 bases map to TRBD2. With V trimmed by 6 bases and J by 0 bases, 10 bases remained unmatched. Germline loops: CDR1 ENHRY, CDR2 SYGVKD. The CDR3 is 18 amino acids. In DNA form, the CDR3 reads TGTGCCATCAGAAGCGCTAGCGGGAGGCGAAGCTCCTACAATGAGCAGTTCTTC. Protein: CAIRSASGRRSSYNEQFF.

The chain uses TRBV5-6 and TRBJ2-1; D remains unclear. This CDR3 has 12 residues. Trimming stripped 4 bases from V and 6 bases from J, with 8 bases between. CDR1 and CDR2 (germline): SGHDT, YYEEEE. The CDR3 loop reads CASSRASNEQFF. The CDR3 coding sequence is TGTGCCAGCAGCAGAGCGAGCAATGAGCAGTTCTTC.

The J gene is TRBJ1-2, the V gene TRBV2; D gene unclear. V was trimmed by 6 bases and J by 3 bases, leaving 14 bases between them. Germline V gives CDR1 SNHLY, CDR2 FYNNEI. The length of the CDR3 is 14 residues. The CDR3 is CASRRTTTDYGYTF. The DNA for the CDR3 is TGTGCCAGCAGACGAACGACAACCGACTATGGCTACACCTTC.

This clone was counted a single time. The CDR3 sequence: CASSLAGLEQFF. The CDR3, as DNA: TGTGCCAGCAGCTTAGCGGGACTAGAGCAGTTCTTC. V gene TRBV7-9 combines with J gene TRBJ2-1, with 7 positions matching TRBD2. Germline CDR1 SEHNR, CDR2 FQNEAQ (reference sequence). The V segment lost 0 bases and the J segment 10 bases; nucleotides outside the gene matches: 0. The CDR3 length is 12 residues.